A selection of T cell receptor beta chains follows, all from one sample in a study of OX40 agonist ivuxolimab in advanced cancers. The assay was immunoSEQ multiplex PCR, and TCRdb's table has in-frame clones only and misses some. The data show 3,600 or so clones, with less than 85% seen just once and 65% to 90% held by the top ten. The sequences come from CD4+ or CD8+ T cells sorted from blood, collected in a trial of the OX40 agonist ivuxolimab. The source of these receptors is an adult with an advanced solid tumor such as melanoma, head and neck, liver or kidney cancer. Both conserved end residues are part of each CDR3. A D gene is named only where the DNA matches it firmly. Not all rows give a size; the values are once, few, many and, for expanded clones, a class.

d_call j_call v_call clone_size cdr3_nt cdr3_aa
TRBD1 TRBJ2-7 TRBV19 - TGTGCCAGTGCCGGGACAGGATCCTACGAGCAGTACTTC CASAGTGSYEQYF
TRBD2 TRBJ2-7 TRBV11-2 - TGTGCCAGCAGCTTAGAACTAGCGGGGGGTGGCGAGCAGTACTTC CASSLELAGGGEQYF
- TRBJ2-5 TRBV5-1 - TGCGCCAGCAGCTTGTATCCGGGCCAGGAGACCCAGTACTTC CASSLYPGQETQYF
TRBD2 TRBJ2-3 TRBV7-9 - TGTGCCAGCAGCTTAGAGCGGGGGGACACAGATACGCAGTATTTT CASSLERGDTDTQYF
- TRBJ2-5 TRBV9 - TGTGCCAGCAGCGTAGGGCTACCGAGAATGGAAGAGACCCAGTACTTC CASSVGLPRMEETQYF
- TRBJ2-3 TRBV29-1 - TGCAGCGTGGGGGTAGGGGACACAGATACGCAGTATTTT CSVGVGDTDTQYF
- TRBJ1-1 TRBV2 - TGTGCCAGCATTTTTGACCGGGCCGAAGCTTTCTTT CASIFDRAEAFF
TRBD2 TRBJ2-1 TRBV6-6 - TGTGCCAGCAGTCTGGGACTAAATTACGATGAGCAGTTCTTC CASSLGLNYDEQFF
- TRBJ2-5 TRBV11-3 - TGTGCCAGCAGCTTGTCGGGGGCCAAAGAGACCCAGTACTTC CASSLSGAKETQYF
- TRBJ2-3 TRBV6-5 many TGTGCCAGCAGTTTACAAAGCACAGATACGCAGTATTTT CASSLQSTDTQYF
- TRBJ2-7 TRBV15 medium-sized TGTGCCACCAGCACGGGCAGCTCCTACGAGCAGTACTTC CATSTGSSYEQYF
- TRBJ2-7 TRBV15 - TGTGCCACCAGCAGAGATAGCTCCTACGAGCAGTACTTC CATSRDSSYEQYF
- TRBJ1-1 TRBV28 - TGTGCCAGCAGTTTTTACAGCAACACTGAAGCTTTCTTT CASSFYSNTEAFF
- TRBJ1-5 TRBV7-3 few TGTGCCAGCAGCTTAAATCAGCCCCAGCATTTT CASSLNQPQHF
- TRBJ1-5 TRBV5-5 - TGTGCCAGCAGGTCGGGGGTTAGGGACAATCAGCCCCAGCATTTT CASRSGVRDNQPQHF
- TRBJ2-5 TRBV6-1 - TGTGCCAGCAGTGACTGGATAGAGACCCAGTACTTC CASSDWIETQYF
- TRBJ1-2 TRBV6-6 - TGTGCCAGCAGTTCAGACAGGATGGGCTCGGGGGGCTACACCTTC CASSSDRMGSGGYTF
- TRBJ2-1 TRBV27 - TGTGCCAGCAGTATATCGAGACAATTCACTGGCAATGAGCAGTTCTTC CASSISRQFTGNEQFF
- TRBJ2-3 TRBV29-1 - TGCAGCGTTGGATGGGATGGGACAGATACGCAGTATTTT CSVGWDGTDTQYF
- TRBJ1-5 TRBV2 - TGTGCCAGCAGTGGATCCGCCCTGGCGGCCCAGCATTTT CASSGSALAAQHF
- TRBJ1-2 TRBV5-3 few TGTGCCAGCAGCCCCAGCGTAGTCGATGGCTACACCTTC CASSPSVVDGYTF
- TRBJ1-5 TRBV21-1 - TGTGCCAGCAGCAATGAAAGGGGGGAAACCAGCCCCCAGCATTTT CASSNERGETSPQHF